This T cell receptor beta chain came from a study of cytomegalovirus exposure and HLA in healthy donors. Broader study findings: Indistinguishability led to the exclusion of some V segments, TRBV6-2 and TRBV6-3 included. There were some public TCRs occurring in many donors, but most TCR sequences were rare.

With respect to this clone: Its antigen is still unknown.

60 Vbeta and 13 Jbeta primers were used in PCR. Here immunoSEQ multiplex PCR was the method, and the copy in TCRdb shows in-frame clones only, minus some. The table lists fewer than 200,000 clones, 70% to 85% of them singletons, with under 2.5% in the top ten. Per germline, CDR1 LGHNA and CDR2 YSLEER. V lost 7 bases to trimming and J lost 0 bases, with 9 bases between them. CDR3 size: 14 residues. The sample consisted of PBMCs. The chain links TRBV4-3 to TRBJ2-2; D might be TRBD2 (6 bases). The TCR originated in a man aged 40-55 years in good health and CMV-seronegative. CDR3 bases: TGCGCCAGCAAAGGGACTGCGAACACCGGGGAGCTGTTTTTT. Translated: CASKGTANTGELFF.